These T cell receptor beta chains were read from a single sample in a study of metastatic and nonmetastatic thyroid tumors. TCRdb re-called the PCR reads through MiXCR. The table has tens of thousands of clones, over 20% seen once; the top ten hold 28%. Sample: blood. The receptors stem from a female donor with papillary thyroid cancer or a benign thyroid nodule (not recorded which). Some clones in this sample may be carry-over from other donors' samples. Each CDR3 is given with its conserved first and last residue. A D gene is named only where the DNA matches it firmly. Size tells how often a clone was seen (once, few, many) or the class of an expanded clone, and some rows leave it out.

CDR3nt	CDR3aa	j_gene	abundance	d_gene	len	v_gene
TGTGCCAGCAGTCCAGGGGGGGAGCAGTACTTC	CASSPGGEQYF	TRBJ2-7	few	-	11	TRBV6-1
TGTGCCAGCAGCTCCAGGCCCTGGGGGGACAACGGGGAGCTGTTTTTT	CASSSRPWGDNGELFF	TRBJ2-2	-	-	16	TRBV11-2
TGTGCCAGCAGCCTCGGACTAGCGGTCTCCTACGAGCAGTACTTC	CASSLGLAVSYEQYF	TRBJ2-7	-	TRBD2	15	TRBV7-8
TGTGCCAGCAGACAGGGTATTGCCGGGGAGCTGTTTTTT	CASRQGIAGELFF	TRBJ2-2	few	-	13	TRBV27
TGTGCCAGCAGCCCAAGGGGCCTGGCCAAAAACATTCAGTACTTC	CASSPRGLAKNIQYF	TRBJ2-4	many	-	15	TRBV3-1
TGTGCCAGCAGCGCCGGGACGTTGGGCGGCGAGCAGTACTTC	CASSAGTLGGEQYF	TRBJ2-7	many	-	14	TRBV2
TGCAGTGCTCCAGTCCAGGGGGGAGCGTCCTACGAGCAGTACTTC	CSAPVQGGASYEQYF	TRBJ2-7	-	-	15	TRBV20-1
TGTGCCAGCAGTTTAGGCGGGATAGCCAAAAACATTCAGTACTTC	CASSLGGIAKNIQYF	TRBJ2-4	many	-	15	TRBV28
TGTGCCAGCAGCTTAGGCCAGGGTTGGACCGGGGAGCTGTTTTTT	CASSLGQGWTGELFF	TRBJ2-2	-	-	15	TRBV7-3
TGTGCCAGCAGCTTAGGGGGACAGGGGGCTAATCAGCCCCAGCATTTT	CASSLGGQGANQPQHF	TRBJ1-5	-	TRBD1	16	TRBV11-2
TGTGCCAGCAGTGATTGGGCAGGTGCGAGTGGCTACACCTTC	CASSDWAGASGYTF	TRBJ1-2	medium-sized	-	14	TRBV6-1
TGTGCCAGCAGCCTACAGGGGGATTTTGAAAAACTGTTTTTT	CASSLQGDFEKLFF	TRBJ1-4	few	TRBD1	14	TRBV5-4
TGTGCCAGTACAAGGACTATCGGGAGCCCGGTCACCCGGGAGCTGTTTTTT	CASTRTIGSPVTRELFF	TRBJ2-2	-	-	17	TRBV19
TGCGCCAGCAGCTTGGGACAGGGAGACCCCTATGGCTACACCTTC	CASSLGQGDPYGYTF	TRBJ1-2	medium-sized	TRBD1	15	TRBV5-1
TGTGCCAGCAGTTGTGGGATAAATCATCCCCAGCATTTT	CASSCGINHPQHF	TRBJ1-5	few	-	13	TRBV2
TGCGCCAGCAGCCTTGGGGGGTGGGGCAATCAGCCCCAGCATTTT	CASSLGGWGNQPQHF	TRBJ1-5	few	-	15	TRBV5-1
TGCGCCAGCAGCTGGGCGGGATTCACAGATACGCAGTATTTT	CASSWAGFTDTQYF	TRBJ2-3	many	-	14	TRBV5-1
TGCAGTGCGAAGACCGACAGGGAGGTCGAGCAGTACTTC	CSAKTDREVEQYF	TRBJ2-7	-	-	13	TRBV20-1
TGTGCCAGCAGTTGGTCGACTCTAGGGGAGACCCAGTACTTC	CASSWSTLGETQYF	TRBJ2-5	-	-	14	TRBV28
TGTGCCAGCAGTGCCCGGCAGGGGGCCGGGGAGCTGTTTTTT	CASSARQGAGELFF	TRBJ2-2	-	TRBD1	14	TRBV2
TGTGCCAGCATGCTCCAGGGCGGGTACGAGCAGTACTTC	CASMLQGGYEQYF	TRBJ2-7	-	-	13	TRBV28
TGTGCCATCAGTGGACAGTCCAATCAGCCCCAGCATTTT	CAISGQSNQPQHF	TRBJ1-5	few	-	13	TRBV10-3
TGTGCCAGTATATGGGACGCCGGGAGAACTGAAGCTTTCTTT	CASIWDAGRTEAFF	TRBJ1-1	many	-	14	TRBV19
TGTGCCAGTAGCCCTATCTTGGCCCCAGGCGCTGAAGCTTTCTTT	CASSPILAPGAEAFF	TRBJ1-1	once	-	15	TRBV2
TGTGCCGGGACGGCCCACTCGGGGCAGCCCCAGCATTTT	CAGTAHSGQPQHF	TRBJ1-5	medium-sized	-	13	TRBV28
TGCAGTGCAGTTAAGGGCCAGGGAACCTACGAGCAGTACTTC	CSAVKGQGTYEQYF	TRBJ2-7	many	-	14	TRBV20-1
TGCGCCAGCAGTATTGACAACAATGAGCAGTTCTTC	CASSIDNNEQFF	TRBJ2-1	many	-	12	TRBV5-1
TGTGCCAGCAGCGTGGACAGCCACGAGCAGTACTTC	CASSVDSHEQYF	TRBJ2-7	-	-	12	TRBV7-8
TGTGCCAGCAGTCCCTGGGACCGCACTTTCTATGGCTACACCTTC	CASSPWDRTFYGYTF	TRBJ1-2	few	-	15	TRBV6-1
TGTGCCAGCAGCTTACCCCCAAGGACTGAACCCTACGAGCAGTACTTC	CASSLPPRTEPYEQYF	TRBJ2-7	many	-	16	TRBV7-9
TGTGCCAGCAGTTCCTCGAGGTACGAGCAGTACTTC	CASSSSRYEQYF	TRBJ2-7	medium-sized	-	12	TRBV28
TGCAGTGCTGAGACAGGGGGTGGGTTAGCCACTGAAGCTTTCTTT	CSAETGGGLATEAFF	TRBJ1-1	-	TRBD1	15	TRBV20-1
TGCGTTGGACAGGGGCAAAGGGACGAGCAGTACTTC	CVGQGQRDEQYF	TRBJ2-7	many	TRBD1	12	TRBV20-1
TGTGCCAGCAGCCTGGGAACAGGCAGGGGACAAGAGACCCAGTACTTC	CASSLGTGRGQETQYF	TRBJ2-5	-	-	16	TRBV4-2
TGTGCCAGCAGCTTACGGAGGCAGTTTAATGAGCAGTACTTC	CASSLRRQFNEQYF	TRBJ2-7	many	-	14	TRBV7-8
TGTGCCTGGAGTGGCGAAAGCCAAGAGACCCAGTACTTC	CAWSGESQETQYF	TRBJ2-5	medium-sized	-	13	TRBV30
TGTGCCAGCAGCTTGCCCGGACACTCTCAAGAGACCCAGTACTTC	CASSLPGHSQETQYF	TRBJ2-5	many	-	15	TRBV7-9
TGTGCCAGCAAACAGGCGTATAGCAATCAGCCCCAGCATTTT	CASKQAYSNQPQHF	TRBJ1-5	many	-	14	TRBV6-2/TRBV6-3
TGTGCCAGCAGCTTAGACAGGACAGGGGACGGGGGGGACCCCTACGAGCAGTACTTC	CASSLDRTGDGGDPYEQYF	TRBJ2-7	many	-	19	TRBV7-9
TGTGCCAGCAGTTTGGCGACTAGCGGGACCGTATTC	CASSLATSGTVF	TRBJ2-7	medium-sized	TRBD2	12	TRBV28
TGTGCCAGCAGTTTTCAAATAGGGACAGGGGCCTACTCTGGGGCCAACGTCCTGACTTTC	CASSFQIGTGAYSGANVLTF	TRBJ2-6	many	TRBD1	20	TRBV12-3/TRBV12-4
TGTGCCAGCAGCGTAGTGGGCGGGAGTCTGTTTTTT	CASSVVGGSLFF	TRBJ2-2	many	TRBD2	12	TRBV9
TGTGCCAGCAGTTACTCGCTAGCGAACTCCTACGAGCAGTACTTC	CASSYSLANSYEQYF	TRBJ2-7	medium-sized	-	15	TRBV6-5
TGTGCCAGCAGTCAACAGCTCTTCTCTGGAAACACCATATATTTT	CASSQQLFSGNTIYF	TRBJ1-3	few	-	15	TRBV6-1
TGTGCCAGCAGACAAAAAACCCAGTTCACCCCTCGGGAGACCCAGTACTTC	CASRQKTQFTPRETQYF	TRBJ2-5	many	-	17	TRBV6-2/TRBV6-3
TGTGCCAGCAGCACAGATACTAGCCGAACAGATACGCAGTATTTT	CASSTDTSRTDTQYF	TRBJ2-3	many	-	15	TRBV9
TGTGCCAGCAGTGAAACCCCGGGACAGGGCAATCAGCCCCAGCATTTT	CASSETPGQGNQPQHF	TRBJ1-5	few	TRBD1	16	TRBV6-1
TGTGCCAGCAGCTTGGCTTACGAGCAGTACTTC	CASSLAYEQYF	TRBJ2-7	many	-	11	TRBV5-8
TGTGCCTGGAACAGGGGGCTGGGCACAGATACGCAGTATTTT	CAWNRGLGTDTQYF	TRBJ2-3	medium-sized	TRBD1	14	TRBV30
TGTGCCAGCAGCCAAGAGGTTGATCAGGGAGCGAAGACCCAGTACTTC	CASSQEVDQGAKTQYF	TRBJ2-5	many	-	16	TRBV4-2
TGCGCCAGCAGCCAAGATGCGAGGGTGGGCGGGTCCTTAAATGAAAAACTGTTTTTT	CASSQDARVGGSLNEKLFF	TRBJ1-4	many	-	19	TRBV4-3
TGTGCCAGCAGCTCTACTCCGGGATCCCTCCACTCTGGAAACACCATATATTTT	CASSSTPGSLHSGNTIYF	TRBJ1-3	many	-	18	TRBV5-4